The 9 T cell receptor beta chains given below trace back to one sample, sequenced in a study of CD8+CD57+ T cells in acquired aplastic anemia. Patients picked for sequencing had shown CD8+CD57+ cell expansion detected by flow cytometry. It was genomic DNA that served as the template for profiling TCR beta VDJ and CDR3. In TCRdb, the reads were re-called with MiXCR into one record per CDR3 protein. Of 250,000 to 350,000 distinct CDR3 sequences listed, about three fifths are singletons. Sequenced input: sorted CD4+, CD8+, or CD8+CD57+ T cells (not recorded which) from PBMCs. The source is a human donor with aplastic anemia.

The chain carries TRBV11-3 and TRBJ2-1, with TRBD1 matching over 8 bases. This CDR3 is 15 amino acids long. J lost 5 bases, V lost 5 bases, and 8 bases had no gene match. Looked up from germline, CDR1 is SGHNT and CDR2 is YENEEA. CDR3 loop: CASSTPGTGNNEQFF. CDR3 sequence (DNA): TGTGCCAGCAGCACTCCCGGGACAGGCAACAATGAGCAGTTCTTC. The entire variable domain, with the rest obtained from reference TRBV11-3 and TRBJ2-1, is as follows: EAGVVQSPRYKIIEKKQPVAFWCNPISGHNTLYWYLQNLGQGPELLIRYENEEAVDDSQLPKDRFSAERLKGVDSTLKIQPAELGDSAVYLCASSTPGTGNNEQFFGPGTRLTVL.

The V and J genes are TRBV7-8 and TRBJ1-5; 7 positions match TRBD1. Germline V CDR1 and CDR2: SGHVS, FQNEAQ. This CDR3 contains 17 residues. CDR3 nucleotides: TGTGCAATATCAGCTTCCCCCGGGACAGCGCACAATCAGCCCCAGCATTTT. Protein product: CAISASPGTAHNQPQHF. Together with reference TRBV7-8 and TRBJ1-5, the CDR3 gives the full variable domain: GAGVSQSPRYKVAKRGQDVALRCDPISGHVSLFWYQQALGQGPEFLTYFQNEAQLDKSGLPSDRFFAERPEGSVSTLKIQRTQQEDSAVYLCAISASPGTAHNQPQHFGDGTRLSIL.

This clonotype was seen ten or more times. The J gene is TRBJ2-2, the V gene TRBV7-3; 7 bases line up with TRBD1. The CDR3 is 14 residues long. J was trimmed by 1 base and V by 6 bases; bases with no gene match: 2. The V gene's germline CDR1 is SGHTA and CDR2 FQGTGA. CDR3 protein: CASSYRGNTGELFF. In nucleotides, the CDR3 is TGTGCCAGCAGTTACAGGGGGAACACCGGGGAGCTGTTTTTT.

There are many counts of this clonotype. The rearrangement joins TRBV29-1 to TRBJ1-1; D gene ambiguous. Germline values: CDR1 SQVTM, CDR2 ANQGSEA. Trimming cost V 6 bases and J 1 base, with 15 bases left between them. This CDR3 comprises 14 residues. The CDR3 reads CSVTRSDPNTEAFF. The DNA of the CDR3 is TGCAGCGTGACAAGGTCTGACCCGAACACTGAAGCTTTCTTT.

This chain uses TRBV5-1 with TRBJ2-7; 7 bases line up with TRBD1. J lost 5 bases, V lost 4 bases, and 12 bases had no gene match. The germline V gene encodes CDR1 SGHRS and CDR2 YFSETQ. This CDR3 comprises 15 residues. The CDR3 region is CASSVLKGAFDEQYF. The CDR3 DNA reads TGCGCCAGCAGCGTTCTAAAGGGGGCTTTCGACGAGCAGTACTTC.

The gene calls are TRBV2 and TRBJ2-6; 7 nucleotides align to TRBD1. The CDR3 is 11 residues long. After removal of 5 bases from V and 17 bases from J, the junction contained 6 bases not matched to a gene. CDR1 SNHLY and CDR2 FYNNEI come from the germline V gene. The CDR3 protein is CASSLGTVMTF. The CDR3 coding sequence is TGTGCCAGCAGTCTGGGGACAGTCATGACTTTC.

This clonotype was seen a few times. The chain couples TRBV7-2 to TRBJ2-2; maybe TRBD1 (6 bases). Between the trimmed V and J ends, which lost 5 bases and 0 bases, there was a span of 13 bases. The CDR3 extends over 16 amino acids. The germline V gene has CDR1 SGHTA and CDR2 FQGNSA. The DNA for the CDR3 is TGTGCCAGCAGCATAAGGACAGACTCGAACACCGGGGAGCTGTTTTTT. It encodes CASSIRTDSNTGELFF.

The chain has TRBV12-3 or TRBV12-4 and TRBJ1-4; tentative D call: TRBD1 (6 bases). The CDR3 extends over 13 amino acids. V gave up 6 bases and J gave up 13 bases, with 18 bases separating them. The CDR3 reads CASRAGEVKRLFF. The DNA of the CDR3 is TGTGCCAGCAGAGCAGGGGAGGTAAAAAGACTGTTTTTT.

This clonotype has only one observation. The rearrangement uses TRBV7-8 and TRBJ2-2, with D maybe TRBD2 (5 bases). Germline V gene data show CDR1 as SGHVS and CDR2 as FQNEAQ. The CDR3 has 13 residues. Trimming removed 11 bases at V and 5 bases at J, with 15 bases between. CDR3 DNA: TGTGCCTCCAAGCTTAGGGAGACCGGGGAGCTGTTTTTT. It specifies CASKLRETGELFF. The full variable domain, its missing parts supplied by reference TRBV7-8 and TRBJ2-2, is GAGVSQSPRYKVAKRGQDVALRCDPISGHVSLFWYQQALGQGPEFLTYFQNEAQLDKSGLPSDRFFAERPEGSVSTLKIQRTQQEDSAVYLCASKLRETGELFFGEGSRLTVL.